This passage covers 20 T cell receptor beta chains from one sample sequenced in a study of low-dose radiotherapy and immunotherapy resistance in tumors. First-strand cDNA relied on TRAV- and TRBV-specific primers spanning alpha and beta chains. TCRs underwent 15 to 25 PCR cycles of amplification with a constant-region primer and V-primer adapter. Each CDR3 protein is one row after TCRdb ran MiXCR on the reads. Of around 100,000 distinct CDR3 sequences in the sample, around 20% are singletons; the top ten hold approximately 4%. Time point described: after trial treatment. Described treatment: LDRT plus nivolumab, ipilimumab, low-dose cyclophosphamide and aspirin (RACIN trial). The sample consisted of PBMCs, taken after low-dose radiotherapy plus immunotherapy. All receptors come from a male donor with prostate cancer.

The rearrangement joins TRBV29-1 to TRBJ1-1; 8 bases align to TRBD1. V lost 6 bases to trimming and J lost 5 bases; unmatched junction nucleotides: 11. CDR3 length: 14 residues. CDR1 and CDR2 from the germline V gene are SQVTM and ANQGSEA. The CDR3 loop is CSVRAGGVGTEAFF. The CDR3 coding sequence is TGCAGCGTCCGGGCAGGGGGCGTCGGAACTGAAGCTTTCTTT.

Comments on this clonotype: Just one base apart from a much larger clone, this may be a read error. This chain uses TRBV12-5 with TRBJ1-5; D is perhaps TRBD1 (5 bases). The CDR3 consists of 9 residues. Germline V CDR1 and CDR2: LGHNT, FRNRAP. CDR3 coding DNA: TGTACGGGGGACCAGCCCCAGCATTTT. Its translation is CTGDQPQHF.

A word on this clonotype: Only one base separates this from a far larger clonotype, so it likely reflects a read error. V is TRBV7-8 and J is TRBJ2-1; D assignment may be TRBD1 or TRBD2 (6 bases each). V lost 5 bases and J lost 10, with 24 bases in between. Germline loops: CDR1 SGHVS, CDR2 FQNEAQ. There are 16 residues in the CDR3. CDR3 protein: CASSQDGGDRPYEQFF. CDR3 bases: TGTGCCAGCAGCCAGGACGGGGGAGACAGGCCCTACGAGCAGTTCTTC. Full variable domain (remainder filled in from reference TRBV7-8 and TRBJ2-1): GAGVSQSPRYKVAKRGQDVALRCDPISGHVSLFWYQQALGQGPEFLTYFQNEAQLDKSGLPSDRFFAERPEGSVSTLKIQRTQQEDSAVYLCASSQDGGDRPYEQFFGPGTRLTVL.

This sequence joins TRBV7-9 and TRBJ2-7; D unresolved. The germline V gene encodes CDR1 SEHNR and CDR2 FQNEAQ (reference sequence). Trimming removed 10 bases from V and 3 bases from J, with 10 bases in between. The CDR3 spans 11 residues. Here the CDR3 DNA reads TGTGCCATCGGTGGTCTCTACGAGCAGTACTTC. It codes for CAIGGLYEQYF.

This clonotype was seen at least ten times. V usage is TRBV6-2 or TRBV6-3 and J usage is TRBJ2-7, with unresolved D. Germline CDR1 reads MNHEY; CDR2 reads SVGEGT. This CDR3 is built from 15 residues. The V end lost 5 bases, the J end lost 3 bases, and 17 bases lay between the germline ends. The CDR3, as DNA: TGTGCCAGCAGTAATAGGAATTCCATGGGCTACGAGCAGTACTTC. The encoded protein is CASSNRNSMGYEQYF.

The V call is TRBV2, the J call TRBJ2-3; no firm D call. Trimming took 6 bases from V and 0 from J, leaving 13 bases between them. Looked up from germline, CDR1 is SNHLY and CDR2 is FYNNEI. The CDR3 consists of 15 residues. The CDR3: CASRNEEFSTDTQYF. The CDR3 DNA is TGTGCCAGCAGGAACGAAGAGTTCAGCACAGATACGCAGTATTTT.

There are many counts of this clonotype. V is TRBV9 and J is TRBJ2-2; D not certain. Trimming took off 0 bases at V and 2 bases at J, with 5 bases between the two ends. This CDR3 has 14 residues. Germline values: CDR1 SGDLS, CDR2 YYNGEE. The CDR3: CASSVGGNTGELFF. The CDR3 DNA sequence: TGTGCCAGCAGCGTAGGGGGAAACACCGGGGAGCTGTTTTTT. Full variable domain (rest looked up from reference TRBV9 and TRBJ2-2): DSGVTQTPKHLITATGQRVTLRCSPRSGDLSVYWYQQSLDQGLQFLIQYYNGEERAKGNILERFSAQQFPDLHSELNLSSLELGDSALYFCASSVGGNTGELFFGEGSRLTVL.

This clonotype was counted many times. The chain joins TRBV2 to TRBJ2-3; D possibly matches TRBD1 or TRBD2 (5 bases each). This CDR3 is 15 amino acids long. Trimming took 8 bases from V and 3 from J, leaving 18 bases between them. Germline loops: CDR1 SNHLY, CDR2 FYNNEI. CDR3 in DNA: TGTGCCAGCTCTGGGGGAGTTTGGGGTACAGATACGCAGTATTTT. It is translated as CASSGGVWGTDTQYF.

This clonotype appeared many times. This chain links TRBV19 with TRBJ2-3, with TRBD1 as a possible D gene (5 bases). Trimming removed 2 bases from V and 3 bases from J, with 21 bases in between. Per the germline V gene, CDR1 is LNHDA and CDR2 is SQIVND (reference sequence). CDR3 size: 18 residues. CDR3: CASSIIIGRQGGTDTQYF. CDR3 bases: TGTGCCAGTAGTATAATCATTGGTCGCCAGGGTGGAACAGATACGCAGTATTTT.

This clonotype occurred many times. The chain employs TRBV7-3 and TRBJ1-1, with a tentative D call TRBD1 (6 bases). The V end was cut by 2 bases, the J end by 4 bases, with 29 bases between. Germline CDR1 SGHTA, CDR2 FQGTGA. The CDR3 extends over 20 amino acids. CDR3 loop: CASSLGGPGLGREDLTEAFF. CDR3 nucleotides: TGTGCCAGCAGCTTAGGGGGCCCCGGCCTGGGCAGGGAGGATCTCACTGAAGCTTTCTTT.

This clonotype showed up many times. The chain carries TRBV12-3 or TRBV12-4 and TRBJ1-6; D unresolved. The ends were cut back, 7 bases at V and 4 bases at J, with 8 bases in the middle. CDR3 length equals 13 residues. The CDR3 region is CASTLEYNSPLHF. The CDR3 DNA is TGTGCCAGCACCCTCGAGTATAATTCACCCCTCCACTTT.

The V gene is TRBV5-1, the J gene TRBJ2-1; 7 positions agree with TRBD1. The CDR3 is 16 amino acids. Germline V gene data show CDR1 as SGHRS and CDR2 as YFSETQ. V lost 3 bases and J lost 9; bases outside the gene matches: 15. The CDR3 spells CASSYSWDSRWGEQFF. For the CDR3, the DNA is TGCGCCAGCAGCTACTCCTGGGACAGTCGATGGGGTGAGCAGTTCTTC.

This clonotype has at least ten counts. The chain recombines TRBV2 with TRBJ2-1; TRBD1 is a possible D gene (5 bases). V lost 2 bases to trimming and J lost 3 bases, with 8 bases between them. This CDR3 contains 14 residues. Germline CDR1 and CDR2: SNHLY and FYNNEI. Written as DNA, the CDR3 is TGTGCCAGCAGTGAAAGCAGGGACTACAATGAGCAGTTCTTC. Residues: CASSESRDYNEQFF.

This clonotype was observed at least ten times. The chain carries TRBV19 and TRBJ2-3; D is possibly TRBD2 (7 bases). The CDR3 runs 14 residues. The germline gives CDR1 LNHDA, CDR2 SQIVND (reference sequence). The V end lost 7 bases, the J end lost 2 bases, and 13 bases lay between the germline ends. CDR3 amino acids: CASTMGGPTDTQYF. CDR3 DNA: TGTGCCAGTACCATGGGGGGGCCCACAGATACGCAGTATTTT.

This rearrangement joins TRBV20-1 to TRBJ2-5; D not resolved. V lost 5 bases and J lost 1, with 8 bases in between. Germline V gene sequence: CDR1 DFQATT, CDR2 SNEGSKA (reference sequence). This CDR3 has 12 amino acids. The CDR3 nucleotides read TGCAGTGCTTCTAACAGCCAAGAGACCCAGTACTTC. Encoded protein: CSASNSQETQYF.

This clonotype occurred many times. The CDR3 loop is CASSELAAGELFF. CDR3 nucleotides: TGCGCCAGCAGTGAACTAGCGGCCGGGGAGCTGTTTTTT. The J gene is TRBJ2-2, the V gene TRBV10-2; 8 positions agree with TRBD2. This CDR3 spans 13 amino acids. V lost 3 bases and J lost 6; bases outside the gene matches: 0. The germline CDR1 and CDR2 sequences are WSHSY and SAAADI.

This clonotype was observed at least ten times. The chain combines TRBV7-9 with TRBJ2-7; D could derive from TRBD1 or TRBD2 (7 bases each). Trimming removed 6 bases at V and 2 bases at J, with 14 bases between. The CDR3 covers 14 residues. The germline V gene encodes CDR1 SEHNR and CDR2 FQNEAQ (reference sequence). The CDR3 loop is CASSQGGDAYEQYF. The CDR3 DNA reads TGTGCCAGCAGTCAGGGGGGGGATGCCTACGAGCAGTACTTC.

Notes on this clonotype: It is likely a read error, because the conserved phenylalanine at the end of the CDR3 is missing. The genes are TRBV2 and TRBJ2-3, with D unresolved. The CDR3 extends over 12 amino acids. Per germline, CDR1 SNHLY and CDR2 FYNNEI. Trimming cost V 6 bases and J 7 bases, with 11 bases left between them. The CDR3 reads CASRVNLNTQYL. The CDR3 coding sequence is TGTGCCAGCAGGGTGAATCTGAATACGCAGTATTTA.

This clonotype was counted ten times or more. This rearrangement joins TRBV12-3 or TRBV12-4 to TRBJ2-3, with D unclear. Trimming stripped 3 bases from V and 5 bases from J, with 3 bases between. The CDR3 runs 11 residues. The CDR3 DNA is TGTGCCAGCAGTTTTAGAGATACGCAGTATTTT. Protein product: CASSFRDTQYF.

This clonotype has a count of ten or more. CDR3 DNA sequence: TGTGCCAGTAGTATAGATTCAGAAACCTACGAGCAGTACTTC. Translation gives CASSIDSETYEQYF. The chain couples TRBV19 to TRBJ2-7, with no clear D. Trimming pared 0 bases from V and 2 bases from J, leaving 8 bases between. The length of the CDR3 is 14 residues. Germline-derived CDR1 and CDR2 are LNHDA and SQIVND (reference sequence).